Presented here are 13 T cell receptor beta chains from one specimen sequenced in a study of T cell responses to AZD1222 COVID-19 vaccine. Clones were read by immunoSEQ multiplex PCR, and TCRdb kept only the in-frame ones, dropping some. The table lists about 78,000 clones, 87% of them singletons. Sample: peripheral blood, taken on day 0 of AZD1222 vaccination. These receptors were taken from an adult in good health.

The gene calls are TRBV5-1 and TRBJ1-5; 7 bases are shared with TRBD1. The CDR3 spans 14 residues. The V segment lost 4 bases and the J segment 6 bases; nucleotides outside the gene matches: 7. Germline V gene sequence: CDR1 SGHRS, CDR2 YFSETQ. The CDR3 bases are TGCGCCAGCAGCCCAGGAGGGGGCGGTCAGCCCCAGCATTTT. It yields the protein CASSPGGGGQPQHF.

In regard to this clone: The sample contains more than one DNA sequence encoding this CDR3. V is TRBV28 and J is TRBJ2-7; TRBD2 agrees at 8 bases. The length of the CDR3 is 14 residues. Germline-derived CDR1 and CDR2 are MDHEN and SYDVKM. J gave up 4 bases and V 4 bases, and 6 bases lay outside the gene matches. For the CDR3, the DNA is TGTGCCAGCAGTTCCCCGGGCGGGGGGTACGAGCAGTACTTC. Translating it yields CASSSPGGGYEQYF.

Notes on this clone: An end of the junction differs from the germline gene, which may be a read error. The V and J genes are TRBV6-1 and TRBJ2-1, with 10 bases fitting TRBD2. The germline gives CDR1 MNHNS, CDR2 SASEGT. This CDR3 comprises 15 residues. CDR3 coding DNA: TGTGCCAGCAGTCAAGCGGGAGGGGCCTACAATGAGCAGTTCTTC. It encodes CASSQAGGAYNEQFF.

For the CDR3, the DNA is TGCGCCAGCAGCAAGCAAGCGGCAGGCCCAAATCCGGCTTTCTTT. Amino acid sequence: CASSKQAAGPNPAFF. The chain joins TRBV5-1 to TRBJ1-1; no definite D call. This CDR3 contains 15 residues. CDR1 SGHRS and CDR2 YFSETQ come from the germline V gene. V lost 4 bases and J lost 11, with 24 bases in between.

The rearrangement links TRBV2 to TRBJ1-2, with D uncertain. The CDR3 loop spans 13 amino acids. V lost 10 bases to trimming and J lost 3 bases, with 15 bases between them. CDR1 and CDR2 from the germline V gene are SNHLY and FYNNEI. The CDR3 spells CAIGPGSYYGYTF. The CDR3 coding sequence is TGTGCCATCGGCCCGGGATCCTACTATGGCTACACCTTC.

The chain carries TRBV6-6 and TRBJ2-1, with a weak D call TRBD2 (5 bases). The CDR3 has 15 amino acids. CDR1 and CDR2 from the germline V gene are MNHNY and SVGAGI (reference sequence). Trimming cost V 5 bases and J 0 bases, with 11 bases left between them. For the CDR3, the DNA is TGTGCCAGCAGTACGGACTGGAGCTCCTACAATGAGCAGTTCTTC. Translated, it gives CASSTDWSSYNEQFF.

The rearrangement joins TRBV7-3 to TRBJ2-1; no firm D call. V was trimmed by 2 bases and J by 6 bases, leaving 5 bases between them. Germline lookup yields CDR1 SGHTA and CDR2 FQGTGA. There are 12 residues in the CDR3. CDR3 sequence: CASSLVSNEQFF. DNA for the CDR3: TGTGCCAGCAGCTTAGTTTCCAATGAGCAGTTCTTC. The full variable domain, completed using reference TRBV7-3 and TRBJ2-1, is GAGVSQTPSNKVTEKGKYVELRCDPISGHTALYWYRQSLGQGPEFLIYFQGTGAADDSGLPNDRFFAVRPEGSVSTLKIQRTERGDSAVYLCASSLVSNEQFFGPGTRLTVL.

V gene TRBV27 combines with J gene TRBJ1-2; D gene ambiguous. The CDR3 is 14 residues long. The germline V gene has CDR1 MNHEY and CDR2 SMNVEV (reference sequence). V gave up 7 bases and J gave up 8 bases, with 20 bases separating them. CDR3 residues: CASTPSLEQRGYTF. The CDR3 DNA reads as TGTGCCAGCACCCCTAGTTTAGAGCAGCGAGGCTACACCTTC.

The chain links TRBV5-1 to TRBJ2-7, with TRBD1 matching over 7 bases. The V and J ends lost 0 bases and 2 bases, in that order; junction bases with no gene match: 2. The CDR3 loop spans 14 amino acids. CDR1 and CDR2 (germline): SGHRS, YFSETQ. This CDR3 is CASSLGDSPYEQYF. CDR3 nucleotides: TGCGCCAGCAGCTTGGGGGACAGCCCCTACGAGCAGTACTTC.

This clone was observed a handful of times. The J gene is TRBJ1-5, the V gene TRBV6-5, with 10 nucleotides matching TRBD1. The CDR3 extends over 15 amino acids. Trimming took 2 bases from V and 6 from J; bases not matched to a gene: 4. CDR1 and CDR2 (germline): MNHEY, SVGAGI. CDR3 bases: TGTGCCAGCAGTTACCCGGGACAGGGGAGTCAGCCCCAGCATTTT. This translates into CASSYPGQGSQPQHF.

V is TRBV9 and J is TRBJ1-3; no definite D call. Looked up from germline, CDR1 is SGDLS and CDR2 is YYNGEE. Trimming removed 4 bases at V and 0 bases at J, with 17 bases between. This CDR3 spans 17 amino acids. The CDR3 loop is CASSPPDEGNSGNTIYF. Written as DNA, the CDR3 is TGTGCCAGCAGCCCCCCCGACGAGGGCAACTCTGGAAACACCATATATTTT.

This chain's CDR3 is CASSSRDRGAYEQYF. The CDR3 DNA reads TGTGCCAGCAGCAGCCGGGACAGGGGTGCCTACGAGCAGTACTTC. The chain couples TRBV5-8 to TRBJ2-7, with 10 bases that match TRBD1. Trimming removed 4 bases from V and 2 bases from J; junction bases left unmatched: 6. Germline V gene data show CDR1 as SGHTS and CDR2 as YDEGEE. The CDR3 has 15 residues.

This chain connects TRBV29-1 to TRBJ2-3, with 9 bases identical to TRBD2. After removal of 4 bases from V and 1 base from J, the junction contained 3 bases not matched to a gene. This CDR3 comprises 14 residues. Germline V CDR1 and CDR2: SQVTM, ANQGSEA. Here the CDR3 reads CSVVRTSGTDTQYF. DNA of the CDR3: TGCAGCGTTGTAAGGACTAGCGGCACAGATACGCAGTATTTT.